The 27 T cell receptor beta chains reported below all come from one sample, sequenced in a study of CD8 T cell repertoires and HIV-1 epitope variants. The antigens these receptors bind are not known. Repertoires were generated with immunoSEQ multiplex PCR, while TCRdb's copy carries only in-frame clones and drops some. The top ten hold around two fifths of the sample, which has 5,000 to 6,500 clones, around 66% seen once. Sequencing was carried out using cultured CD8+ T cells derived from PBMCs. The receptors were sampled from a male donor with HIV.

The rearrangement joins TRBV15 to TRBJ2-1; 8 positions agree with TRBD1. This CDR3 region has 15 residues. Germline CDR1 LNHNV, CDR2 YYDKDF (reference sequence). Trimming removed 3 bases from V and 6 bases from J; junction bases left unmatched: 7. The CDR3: CATSRDRDPVNEQFF. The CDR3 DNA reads TGTGCCACCAGCAGGGACAGGGACCCTGTCAATGAGCAGTTCTTC.

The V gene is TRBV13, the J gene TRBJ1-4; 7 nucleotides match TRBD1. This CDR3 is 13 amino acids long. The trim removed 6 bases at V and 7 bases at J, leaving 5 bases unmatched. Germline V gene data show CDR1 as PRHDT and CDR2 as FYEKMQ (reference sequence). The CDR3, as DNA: TGTGCCAGCAGGACAGGGAGTGGTGAAAAACTGTTTTTT. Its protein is CASRTGSGEKLFF.

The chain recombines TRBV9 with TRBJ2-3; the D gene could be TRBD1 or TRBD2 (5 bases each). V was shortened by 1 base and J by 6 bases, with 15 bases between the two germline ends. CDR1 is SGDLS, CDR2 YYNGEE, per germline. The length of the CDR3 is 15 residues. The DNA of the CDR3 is TGTGCCAGCAGCGTAACAGGAAGCGGACCGGATACGCAGTATTTT. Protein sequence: CASSVTGSGPDTQYF.

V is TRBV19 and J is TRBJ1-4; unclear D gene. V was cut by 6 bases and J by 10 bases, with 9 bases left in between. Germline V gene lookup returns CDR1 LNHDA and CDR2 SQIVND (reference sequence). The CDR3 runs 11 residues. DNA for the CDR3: TGTGCCAGTAGCCTCGGAGTAAAACTGTTTTTT. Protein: CASSLGVKLFF.

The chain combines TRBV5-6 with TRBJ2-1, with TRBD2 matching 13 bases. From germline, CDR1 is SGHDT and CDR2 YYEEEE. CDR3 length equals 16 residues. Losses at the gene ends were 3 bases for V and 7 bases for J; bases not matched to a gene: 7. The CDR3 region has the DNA TGTGCCAGCAGCTCCACGGGACTAGCGGGAACGAATGAGCAGTTCTTC. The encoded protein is CASSSTGLAGTNEQFF.

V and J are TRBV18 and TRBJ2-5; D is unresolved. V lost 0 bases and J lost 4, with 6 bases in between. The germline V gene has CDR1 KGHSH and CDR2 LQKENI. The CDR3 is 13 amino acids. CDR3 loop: CASSPPTAETQYF. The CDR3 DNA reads TGTGCCAGCTCACCACCGACGGCAGAGACCCAGTACTTC.

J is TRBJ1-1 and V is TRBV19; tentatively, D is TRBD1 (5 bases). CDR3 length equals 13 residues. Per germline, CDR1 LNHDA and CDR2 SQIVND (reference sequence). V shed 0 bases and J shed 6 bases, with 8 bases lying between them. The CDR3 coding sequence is TGTGCCAGTAGTATAGACCGGACACCTGAAGCTTTCTTT. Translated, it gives CASSIDRTPEAFF.

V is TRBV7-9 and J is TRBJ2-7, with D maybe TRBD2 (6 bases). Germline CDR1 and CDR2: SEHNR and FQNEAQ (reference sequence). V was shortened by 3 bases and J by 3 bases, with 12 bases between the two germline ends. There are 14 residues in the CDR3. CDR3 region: CASSFGGVNYEQYF. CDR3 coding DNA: TGTGCCAGCAGCTTTGGCGGGGTAAACTACGAGCAGTACTTC.

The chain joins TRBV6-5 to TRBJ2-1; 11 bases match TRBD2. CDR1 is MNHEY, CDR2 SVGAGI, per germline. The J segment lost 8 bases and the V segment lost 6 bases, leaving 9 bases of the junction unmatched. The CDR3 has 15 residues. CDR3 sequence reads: CASSLLAGVSHEQFF. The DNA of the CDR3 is TGTGCCAGCAGCTTACTAGCGGGAGTATCCCATGAGCAGTTCTTC.

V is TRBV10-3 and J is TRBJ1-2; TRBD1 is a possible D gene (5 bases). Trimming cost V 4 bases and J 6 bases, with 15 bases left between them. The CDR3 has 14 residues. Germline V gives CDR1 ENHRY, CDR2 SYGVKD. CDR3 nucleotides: TGTGCCATCAGTGGGGCAGGGTCCTATGATGGCTACACCTTC. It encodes CAISGAGSYDGYTF.

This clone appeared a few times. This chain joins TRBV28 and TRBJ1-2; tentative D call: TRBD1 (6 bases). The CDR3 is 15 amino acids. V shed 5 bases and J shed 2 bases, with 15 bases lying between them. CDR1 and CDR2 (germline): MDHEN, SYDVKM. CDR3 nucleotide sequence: TGTGCCAGCAGTCCCGACAGGCTAAGGAACTATGGCTACACCTTC. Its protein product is CASSPDRLRNYGYTF.

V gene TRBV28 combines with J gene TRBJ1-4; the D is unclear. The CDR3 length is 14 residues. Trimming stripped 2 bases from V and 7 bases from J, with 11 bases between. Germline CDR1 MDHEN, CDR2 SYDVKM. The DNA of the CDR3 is TGTGCCAGCAGTTTAGCGGGTAGTACTGAAAAACTGTTTTTT. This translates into CASSLAGSTEKLFF.

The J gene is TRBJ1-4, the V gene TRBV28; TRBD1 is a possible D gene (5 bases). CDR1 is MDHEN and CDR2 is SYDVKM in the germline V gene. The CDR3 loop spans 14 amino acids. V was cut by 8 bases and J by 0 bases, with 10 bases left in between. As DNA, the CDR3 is TGTGCCAGCCGCCAGACAGCAACTAATGAAAAACTGTTTTTT. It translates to CASRQTATNEKLFF.

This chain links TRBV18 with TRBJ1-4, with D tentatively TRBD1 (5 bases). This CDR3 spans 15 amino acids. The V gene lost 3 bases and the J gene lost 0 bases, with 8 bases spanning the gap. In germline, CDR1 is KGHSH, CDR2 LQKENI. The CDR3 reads CASSPGTSTNEKLFF. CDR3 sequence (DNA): TGTGCCAGCTCACCCGGGACCTCAACTAATGAAAAACTGTTTTTT.

CDR3 in amino acids: CASGRTGQDYGYTF. CDR3 in DNA: TGTGCCAGCGGGAGGACAGGGCAGGACTATGGCTACACCTTC. The chain has TRBV2 and TRBJ1-2, with 8 bases fitting TRBD1. Germline assignment: CDR1 SNHLY and CDR2 FYNNEI. This CDR3 contains 14 residues. V gave up 8 bases and J gave up 3 bases; unmatched junction bases: 8.

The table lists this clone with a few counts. CDR3 loop: CASSNREDTEAFF. DNA for the CDR3: TGTGCCAGTAGTAACAGGGAGGACACTGAAGCTTTCTTT. This rearrangement joins TRBV19 to TRBJ1-1, with D tentatively TRBD1 (6 bases). The germline gives CDR1 LNHDA, CDR2 SQIVND (reference sequence). V lost 4 bases, J lost 3 bases, and 9 bases lay in between. CDR3 length: 13 residues.

The CDR3 reads CASSTDRGAYNEQFF. In nucleotides, the CDR3 is TGTGCCAGTAGTACGGACAGGGGGGCCTACAATGAGCAGTTCTTC. The V call is TRBV19, the J call TRBJ2-1, with TRBD1 identical over 10 bases. This CDR3 contains 15 residues. Germline V lookup: CDR1 LNHDA, CDR2 SQIVND (reference sequence). The V segment lost 4 bases and the J segment 2 bases; nucleotides outside the gene matches: 2.

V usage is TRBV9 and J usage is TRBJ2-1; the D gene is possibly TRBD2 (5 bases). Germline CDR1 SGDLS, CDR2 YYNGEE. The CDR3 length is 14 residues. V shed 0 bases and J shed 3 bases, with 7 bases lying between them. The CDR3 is CASSVAGSYNEQFF. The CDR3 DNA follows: TGTGCCAGCAGCGTAGCGGGGAGCTACAATGAGCAGTTCTTC.

CDR3 amino acids: CASSPSGTSGTEQYF. The CDR3 nucleotides read TGTGCCAGTTCCCCCTCCGGGACTAGCGGCACTGAGCAGTACTTC. The gene calls are TRBV19 and TRBJ2-7; TRBD2 matches 11 bases. Germline loops: CDR1 LNHDA, CDR2 SQIVND (reference sequence). The CDR3 loop spans 15 amino acids. V dropped 8 bases and J dropped 7; count of bases not matched to a gene: 13.

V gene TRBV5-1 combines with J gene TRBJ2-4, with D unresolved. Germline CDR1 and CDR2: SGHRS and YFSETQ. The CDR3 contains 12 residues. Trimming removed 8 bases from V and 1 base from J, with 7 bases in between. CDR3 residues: CASKDAKNIQYF. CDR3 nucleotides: TGCGCCAGTAAAGACGCCAAAAACATTCAGTACTTC. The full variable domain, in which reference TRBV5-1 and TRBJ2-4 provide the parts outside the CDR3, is KAGVTQTPRYLIKTRGQQVTLSCSPISGHRSVSWYQQTPGQGLQFLFEYFSETQRNKGNFPGRFSGRQFSNSRSEMNVSTLELGDSALYLCASKDAKNIQYFGAGTRLSVL.

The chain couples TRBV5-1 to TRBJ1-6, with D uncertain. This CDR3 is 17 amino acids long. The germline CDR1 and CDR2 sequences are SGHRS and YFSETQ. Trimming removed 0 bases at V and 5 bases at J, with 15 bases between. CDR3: CASSLAGLGFNNSPLHF. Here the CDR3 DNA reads TGCGCCAGCAGCTTGGCCGGGCTGGGTTTCAATAATTCACCCCTCCACTTT.

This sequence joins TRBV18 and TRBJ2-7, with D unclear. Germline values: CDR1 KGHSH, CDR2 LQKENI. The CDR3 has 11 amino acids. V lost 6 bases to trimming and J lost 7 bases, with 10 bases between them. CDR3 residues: CASSSMEEQYF. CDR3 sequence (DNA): TGTGCCAGCTCTTCGATGGAAGAGCAGTACTTC.

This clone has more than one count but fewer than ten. The DNA of the CDR3 is TGTGCCAGCAGCCAAGGCCCCGGTTCTAACTATGGCTACACCTTC. As protein: CASSQGPGSNYGYTF. This chain connects TRBV4-2 to TRBJ1-2, with D hard to call. V was cut by 1 base and J by 0 bases, with 9 bases left in between. Germline-derived CDR1 and CDR2 are LGHNA and YNFKEQ. The CDR3 loop spans 15 amino acids.

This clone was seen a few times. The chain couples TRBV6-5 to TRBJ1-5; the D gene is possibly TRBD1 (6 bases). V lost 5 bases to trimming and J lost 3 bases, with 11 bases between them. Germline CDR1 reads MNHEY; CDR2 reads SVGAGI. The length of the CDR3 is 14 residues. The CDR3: CASSTGKYNQPQHF. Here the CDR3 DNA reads TGTGCCAGCAGTACAGGGAAATACAATCAGCCCCAGCATTTT.

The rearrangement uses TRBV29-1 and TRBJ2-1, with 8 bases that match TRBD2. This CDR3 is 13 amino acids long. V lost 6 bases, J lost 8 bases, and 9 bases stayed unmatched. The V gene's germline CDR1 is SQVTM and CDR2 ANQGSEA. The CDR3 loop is CSVSSDSGDEQFF. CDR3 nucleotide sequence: TGCAGCGTCTCCTCCGATAGCGGGGATGAGCAGTTCTTC.

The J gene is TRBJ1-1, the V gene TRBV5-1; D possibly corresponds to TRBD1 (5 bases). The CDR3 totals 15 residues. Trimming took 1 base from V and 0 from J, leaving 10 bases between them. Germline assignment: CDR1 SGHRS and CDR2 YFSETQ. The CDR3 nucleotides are TGCGCCAGCAGCTTGAATGGGGGTTTGAACACTGAAGCTTTCTTT. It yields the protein CASSLNGGLNTEAFF.

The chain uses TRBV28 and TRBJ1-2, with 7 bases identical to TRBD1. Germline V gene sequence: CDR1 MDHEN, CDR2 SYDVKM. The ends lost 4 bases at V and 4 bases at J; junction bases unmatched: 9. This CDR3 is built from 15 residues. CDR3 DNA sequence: TGTGCCAGCAGTTACGGGACAGAGGAGGGCTATGGCTACACCTTC. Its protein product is CASSYGTEEGYGYTF.